This T cell receptor beta chain was documented in a study of blood T cells in healthy people across ages. Findings and limits, study-wide: Those diversity estimates obtained from one million T cells were thought to be underestimates.

Primed by a sample-barcoded 5' primer and a J-beta primer mix, a second PCR proceeded for about 7 to 11 cycles. TCRdb reprocessed the 5' RACE reads with MiXCR, giving one entry per CDR3 protein. The sample shows about 970,000 distinct CDR3 sequences, just over 50% of them seen only once. Concerning this clonotype: Its antigen is unknown.

V was trimmed by 2 bases and J by 1 base, leaving 5 bases between them. The germline gives CDR1 SGHAT, CDR2 FQNNGV. CDR3 length: 13 amino acids. What was sequenced was blood. This TCR came from a woman in her fifties or sixties in good health. V and J are TRBV11-2 and TRBJ1-2, with unresolved D. CDR3 residues: CASSLTDNYGYTF. The CDR3 DNA sequence: TGTGCCAGCAGCTTAACTGATAACTATGGCTACACCTTC.